The T cell receptor beta chain under discussion was sequenced for a study of T cells after yellow fever vaccination. Germline V gene data show CDR1 as LNHDA and CDR2 as SQIVND (reference sequence). V was shortened by 10 bases and J by 0 bases, with 15 bases between the two germline ends. The CDR3 has 14 amino acids. By 5'RACE template switching, TCR cDNA was produced, with a universal primer site and UMIs added in the process. TCRdb used MiXCR to reprocess the 5' RACE reads, holding one entry per CDR3 protein. The sample has some 240,000 distinct CDR3 sequences; 3.6% are singletons. The material was PBMCs, obtained 15 days after the yellow fever booster vaccination. This sequence was found in a young man who received the YFV17D yellow fever vaccine. The V and J genes are TRBV19 and TRBJ1-2; no clear D gene. CDR3 coding DNA: TGTGCCACCACCCCGACACCGGCTAACTATGGCTACACCTTC. Residues: CATTPTPANYGYTF.